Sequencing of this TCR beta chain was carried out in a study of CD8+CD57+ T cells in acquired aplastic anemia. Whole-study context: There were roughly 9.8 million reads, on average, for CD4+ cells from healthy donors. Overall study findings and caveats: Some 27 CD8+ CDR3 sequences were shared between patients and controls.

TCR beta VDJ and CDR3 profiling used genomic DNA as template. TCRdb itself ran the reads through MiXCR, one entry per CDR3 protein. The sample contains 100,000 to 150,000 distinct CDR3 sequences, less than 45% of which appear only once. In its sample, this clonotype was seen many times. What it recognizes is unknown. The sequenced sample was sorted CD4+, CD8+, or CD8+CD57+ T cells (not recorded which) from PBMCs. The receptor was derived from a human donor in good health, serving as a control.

The CDR3 sequence is CASSYRANEQYF. DNA for the CDR3: TGTGCCAGCAGCTATCGGGCTAACGAGCAGTACTTC. The chain couples TRBV7-2 to TRBJ2-7, with D hard to call. Trimming cost V 4 bases and J 5 bases, with 9 bases left between them. Germline V CDR1 and CDR2: SGHTA, FQGNSA. This CDR3 is built from 12 residues.